This T cell receptor (beta chain) was documented in a study of blood T cell repertoires in COVID-19. Overall study context: Sources were T cells, B-cell-depleted T cells, or PBMCs; the material itself was cDNA or gDNA.

Trimming stripped 3 bases from V and 3 bases from J, with 14 bases between. Germline CDR1 KGHSY, CDR2 FQNENV. This CDR3 is 15 amino acids long. Per the original methods: From reference gene primer amplification, estimates of nucleated cell counts were derived. TCRdb's table, derived via immunoSEQ multiplex PCR, lists solely in-frame clones and lacks some. Clone size and the V and J calls come from that table; the DNA yielded D and trimming. The table records around 120,000 clones, 83% of them present only once. This TCR was sampled from a man aged 25-40 years with acute or convalescent COVID-19. The chain links TRBV16 to TRBJ1-1; weak D call: TRBD1 (6 bases). Material: peripheral blood. The CDR3 loop is CASSHYRVGDTEAFF. The CDR3 DNA is TGTGCCAGCAGCCACTACAGGGTGGGTGACACTGAAGCTTTCTTT.